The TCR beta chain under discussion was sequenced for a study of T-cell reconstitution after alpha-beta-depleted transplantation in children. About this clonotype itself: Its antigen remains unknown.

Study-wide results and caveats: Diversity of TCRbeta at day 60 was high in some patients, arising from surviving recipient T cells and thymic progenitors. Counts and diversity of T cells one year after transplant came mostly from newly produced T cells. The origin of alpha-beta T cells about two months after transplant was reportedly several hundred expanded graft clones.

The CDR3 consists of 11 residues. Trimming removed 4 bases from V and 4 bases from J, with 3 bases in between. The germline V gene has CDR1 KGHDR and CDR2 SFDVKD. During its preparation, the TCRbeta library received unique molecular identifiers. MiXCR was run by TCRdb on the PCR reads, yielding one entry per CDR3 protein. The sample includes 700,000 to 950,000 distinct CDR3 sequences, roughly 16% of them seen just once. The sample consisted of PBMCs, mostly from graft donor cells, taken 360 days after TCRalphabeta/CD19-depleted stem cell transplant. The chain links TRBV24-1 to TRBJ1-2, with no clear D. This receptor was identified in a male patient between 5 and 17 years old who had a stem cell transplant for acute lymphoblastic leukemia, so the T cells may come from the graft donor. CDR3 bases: TGTGCCACCAGTGACCTCTATGGCTACACCTTC. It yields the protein CATSDLYGYTF.